This is a list of T cell receptor beta chains from one sample in a study of T cell responses to AZD1222 COVID-19 vaccine. Libraries were prepared by immunoSEQ multiplex PCR; TCRdb keeps only in-frame clonotypes and omits some of them. The sample contains about 140,000 clones, about 93% of which appear only once. The sample consisted of peripheral blood, taken 28 days after the second AZD1222 dose. The receptors shown here come from an adult who received the AZD1222 COVID-19 vaccine. Each CDR3 is given with its conserved first and last residue.

v_gene: TRBV9
CDR3aa: CASSGGGVPYNEQFF

v_gene: TRBV18
CDR3aa: CASSLSPGGTEAFF

v_gene: TRBV11-2
CDR3aa: CASAPNWRTTEAFF

v_gene: TRBV3-1/TRBV3-2
CDR3aa: CASSLKDGGGTDTQYF

v_gene: TRBV7-9
CDR3aa: CASSLNTGMVSPLHF

v_gene: TRBV7-9
CDR3aa: CASSLQQGDQPQHF

v_gene: TRBV7-8
CDR3aa: CASSLDSRRANYNSPLHF

v_gene: TRBV2
CDR3aa: CASSLRDSVGYTF

v_gene: TRBV29-1
CDR3aa: CSVKTGVEGRAFF

v_gene: TRBV7-2
CDR3aa: CASSLSAGFSGELFF

v_gene: TRBV10-3
CDR3aa: CAISESSWGQETQYF

v_gene: TRBV10-3
CDR3aa: CAISSGTLGEQYF

v_gene: TRBV15
CDR3aa: CATSRDASANEQFF

v_gene: TRBV4-3
CDR3aa: CASSPTPSGRQETQYF

v_gene: TRBV2
CDR3aa: CASSGSPGHLATNEKLFF

v_gene: TRBV3-1/TRBV3-2
CDR3aa: CASSVLTGSTDTQYF

v_gene: TRBV5-1
CDR3aa: CASSLGTGEGYEQYF

v_gene: TRBV15
CDR3aa: CATSISPGRSNEKLFF

v_gene: TRBV9
CDR3aa: CASSPSGSGELFF

v_gene: TRBV29-1
CDR3aa: CSVQEGQGNEQYF

v_gene: TRBV7-9
CDR3aa: CASSRGSYEQYF

v_gene: TRBV6-5
CDR3aa: CASTRPGTRDTIYF

v_gene: TRBV3-1/TRBV3-2
CDR3aa: CASRVSGAPYEQYF

v_gene: TRBV7-2
CDR3aa: CASSRTGGSNYGYTF

v_gene: TRBV27
CDR3aa: CASSPSGAYEQYF

v_gene: TRBV15
CDR3aa: CATSRQGSYEQFF

v_gene: TRBV7-9
CDR3aa: CASSLLRSDRSFYGYTF

v_gene: TRBV7-9
CDR3aa: CASSPPRGSKTDTQYF

v_gene: TRBV2
CDR3aa: CASSEGLESVETQYF

v_gene: TRBV5-4
CDR3aa: CASSPRLAGTTDTQYF